One and the same sample provided the 23 T cell receptor beta chains below, sequenced in a study of T cells in Graves' hyperthyroidism and ophthalmopathy. Amplified TCR beta CDR3 regions came from RNA transcripts. Using the HTBI primer set, a first-round RT-PCR was run on the TCR CDR3. TCRdb ran MiXCR on the multiplex PCR reads and lists one entry per CDR3 protein. Among around 450,000 distinct CDR3 sequences, 15% to 18% were seen once, and the ten largest hold 13% to 15%. The source material was blood. These receptors were collected from a woman aged 18 to 35 with Graves' hyperthyroidism.

This clonotype has a count of ten or more. J is TRBJ2-1 and V is TRBV7-3, with TRBD2 identical over 10 bases. The ends lost 5 bases at V and 12 bases at J; junction bases unmatched: 19. Germline V gene lookup returns CDR1 SGHTA and CDR2 FQGTGA. The CDR3 has 17 amino acids. The DNA of the CDR3 is TGTGCCAGCAGCCCCTCTAGCGGGGGACCTACAATGAGCGGGCAGTTCTTC. Translation: CASSPSSGGPTMSGQFF. The full variable domain, in which reference TRBV7-3 and TRBJ2-1 provide the parts outside the CDR3, is GAGVSQTPSNKVTEKGKYVELRCDPISGHTALYWYRQSLGQGPEFLIYFQGTGAADDSGLPNDRFFAVRPEGSVSTLKIQRTERGDSAVYLCASSPSSGGPTMSGQFFGPGTRLTVL.

This clonotype was detected many times. The V gene is TRBV10-2, the J gene TRBJ1-3, with D unresolved. The V and J ends lost 0 bases and 0 bases respectively, with 9 bases between them. Germline CDR1 reads WSHSY; CDR2 reads SAAADI. The CDR3 runs to 16 residues. The CDR3: CASSESKTDSGNTIYF. In DNA form, the CDR3 reads TGCGCCAGCAGTGAGTCTAAAACGGACTCTGGAAACACCATATATTTT.

There are many counts of this clonotype. This rearrangement joins TRBV20-1 to TRBJ1-5, with D unclear. Trimming left V 1 base short and J 3 bases short, with 7 bases between. Germline loops: CDR1 DFQATT, CDR2 SNEGSKA (reference sequence). The CDR3 length is 13 residues. The CDR3 loop is CSARVLPNQPQHF. The CDR3, as DNA: TGCAGTGCTAGAGTTCTTCCCAATCAGCCCCAGCATTTT.

The rearrangement joins TRBV19 to TRBJ1-2; 7 positions match TRBD1. The germline gives CDR1 LNHDA, CDR2 SQIVND (reference sequence). V trimming: 4 bases; J trimming: 4 bases; junction bases outside the gene matches: 6. The CDR3 sequence is 14 residues long. CDR3 in DNA: TGTGCCAGTAGTACGAGGGGACAGCTCTATGGCTACACCTTC. Translated: CASSTRGQLYGYTF.

This clonotype was observed at least ten times. The chain links TRBV6-1 to TRBJ1-5; D is uncertain. Trimming stripped 5 bases from V and 2 bases from J, with 7 bases between. Germline V gene sequence: CDR1 MNHNS, CDR2 SASEGT. The CDR3 has 13 amino acids. CDR3 in amino acids: CASSNQGNQPQHF. Written as DNA, the CDR3 is TGTGCCAGCAGTAATCAGGGCAATCAGCCCCAGCATTTT.

This clonotype was picked up a small number of times. An end of the junction differs from the germline gene, which may be a read error. V gene TRBV11-2 combines with J gene TRBJ2-7; TRBD2 agrees at 10 bases. The germline gives CDR1 SGHAT, CDR2 FQNNGV. CDR3 size: 15 residues. The CDR3 loop is CASSLSSSGSYGQYF. CDR3 nucleotides: TGTGCCAGCAGCTTAAGTTCTAGCGGGAGCTACGGGCAGTACTTC.

This clonotype has only a few counts. The chain is built from TRBV28 and TRBJ2-7; D assignment may be TRBD1 or TRBD2 (5 bases each). This CDR3 is 16 amino acids long. Germline-derived CDR1 and CDR2 are MDHEN and SYDVKM. V was clipped by 1 base and J by 0 bases, with 13 bases between them. The CDR3 is CASSLFGGDGSYEQYF. Written as DNA, the CDR3 is TGTGCCAGCAGTTTATTTGGGGGAGATGGCTCCTACGAGCAGTACTTC.

This clonotype occurred many times. The chain links TRBV20-1 to TRBJ2-5; D uncertain. V dropped 1 base and J dropped 4 bases, with 4 bases sitting between them. The CDR3 sequence is 11 residues long. Per germline, CDR1 DFQATT and CDR2 SNEGSKA (reference sequence). This CDR3 reads CSARVIETQYF. The CDR3 DNA follows: TGCAGTGCTAGAGTTATAGAGACCCAGTACTTC.

This clonotype came up many times. This sequence joins TRBV18 and TRBJ2-7, with a weak D call TRBD2 (5 bases). Trimming cost V 3 bases and J 6 bases, with 18 bases left between them. In germline, CDR1 is KGHSH, CDR2 LQKENI. This CDR3 spans 15 amino acids. CDR3 coding DNA: TGTGCCAGCTCACCCATCAGCGGCGGAGCCTTCGAGCAGTACTTC. It specifies CASSPISGGAFEQYF.

This chain links TRBV4-3 with TRBJ2-3; D unresolved. The germline V gene has CDR1 LGHNA and CDR2 YSLEER. The V end lost 4 bases, the J end lost 5 bases, and 19 bases lay between the germline ends. CDR3 length: 16 amino acids. The CDR3 sequence is CASSPVLLRWGDTQYF. The CDR3 region has the DNA TGCGCCAGCAGCCCGGTCCTGTTGAGGTGGGGAGATACGCAGTATTTT.

This clonotype was observed at least ten times. The chain joins TRBV2 to TRBJ1-2; D is uncertain. The CDR3 consists of 13 residues. V dropped 2 bases and J dropped 8 bases, with 12 bases sitting between them. Germline CDR1 is SNHLY and CDR2 is FYNNEI. The CDR3 sequence is CASSENGLEGYTF. The CDR3 nucleotides are TGTGCCAGCAGTGAAAACGGGTTAGAGGGCTACACCTTC.

This clonotype was observed many times. The rearrangement uses TRBV12-3 or TRBV12-4 and TRBJ2-1; 9 bases map to TRBD2. J was trimmed by 0 bases and V by 2 bases; bases with no gene match: 2. The CDR3 is 16 residues long. CDR3 coding DNA: TGTGCCAGCAGTTTAAGCGGGGGGAGCTCCTACAATGAGCAGTTCTTC. Protein sequence: CASSLSGGSSYNEQFF.

Concerning this clonotype: At one end, the junction sequence differs from germline, possibly due to a read error. In nucleotides, the CDR3 is TGTGCCAGCTGCCAAGTCCTGGACGGACCAGGCGGCTACACCTTC. Encoded protein: CASCQVLDGPGGYTF. V gene TRBV14 combines with J gene TRBJ1-2; D unresolved. The CDR3 covers 15 residues. Germline CDR1 reads SGHDN; CDR2 reads FVKESK.

This clonotype appeared many times. The chain joins TRBV28 to TRBJ2-7; D remains ambiguous. In germline, CDR1 is MDHEN, CDR2 SYDVKM. V was trimmed by 1 base and J by 3 bases, leaving 16 bases between them. CDR3 size: 16 residues. The CDR3 DNA sequence: TGTGCCAGCAGTTTATTCCGTCGCCCGGCGGACTACGAGCAGTACTTC. Translating it yields CASSLFRRPADYEQYF.

The chain carries TRBV15 and TRBJ2-6, with 7 bases fitting TRBD1. The germline V gene has CDR1 LNHNV and CDR2 YYDKDF (reference sequence). This CDR3 is built from 18 residues. V shed 5 bases and J 3 bases; nucleotides not matched to a gene: 13. The CDR3 loop reads CATSVLRQGFLGANVLTF. In DNA, the CDR3 is TGTGCCACCAGCGTCCTGAGACAGGGATTTCTTGGGGCCAACGTCCTGACTTTC.

This clonotype was detected ten times or more. V is TRBV5-1 and J is TRBJ1-5, with 8 bases fitting TRBD1. Germline V gives CDR1 SGHRS, CDR2 YFSETQ. V shed 4 bases, J shed 7 bases, and the junction held 7 bases outside the gene matches. CDR3 length: 14 residues. CDR3 nucleotide sequence: TGCGCCAGCAGCCTTGGACAGGGTGAGCAGCCCCAGCATTTT. Protein sequence: CASSLGQGEQPQHF.

The chain has TRBV20-1 and TRBJ2-5, with 7 bases fitting TRBD2. The length of the CDR3 is 14 residues. From germline, CDR1 is DFQATT and CDR2 SNEGSKA (reference sequence). The V segment lost 5 bases and the J segment 2 bases; nucleotides outside the gene matches: 8. The CDR3 nucleotides are TGCAGTGCTTCACCTCTAGCGGCACAAGAGACCCAGTACTTC. Protein: CSASPLAAQETQYF.

The table lists this clonotype with a few counts. V gene TRBV7-9 combines with J gene TRBJ1-2; maybe TRBD1 (5 bases). Germline V gene sequence: CDR1 SEHNR, CDR2 FQNEAQ (reference sequence). Trimming cost V 5 bases and J 2 bases, with 24 bases left between them. The CDR3 spans 18 residues. The CDR3 reads CASSEGSGTVQSNYGYTF. The CDR3 nucleotides are TGTGCCAGCAGCGAGGGGTCGGGGACCGTCCAATCAAACTATGGCTACACCTTC.

This clonotype was picked up a small number of times. The chain is built from TRBV6-5 and TRBJ2-3; D gene unclear. Germline V CDR1 and CDR2: MNHEY, SVGAGI. The CDR3 loop spans 14 amino acids. V was shortened by 0 bases and J by 2 bases, with 6 bases between the two germline ends. The DNA for the CDR3 is TGTGCCAGCAGTTACTCTCGGAACACAGATACGCAGTATTTT. It specifies CASSYSRNTDTQYF.

This clonotype was counted only a few times. The rearrangement joins TRBV29-1 to TRBJ1-1; tentatively, D is TRBD1 (5 bases). This CDR3 comprises 14 residues. With 2 bases removed from V and 1 base from J, the gap between germline ends came to 11 bases. The germline gives CDR1 SQVTM, CDR2 ANQGSEA. The CDR3 nucleotides are TGCAGCGTTGAAAGCGGTCAGGGGAACACTGAAGCTTTCTTT. This gives the protein CSVESGQGNTEAFF.

This clonotype was counted ten times or more. This rearrangement joins TRBV7-8 to TRBJ2-3; either TRBD1 or TRBD2 may supply D (5 bases each). Deletions cut 5 bases from V and 6 bases from J, with 21 bases between. CDR1 and CDR2 from the germline V gene are SGHVS and FQNEAQ. There are 16 residues in the CDR3. The CDR3 coding sequence is TGTGCCAGCAGCCAGCGTGTGGGGGACCCATCCGATACGCAGTATTTT. Protein product: CASSQRVGDPSDTQYF. Filled out from reference TRBV7-8 and TRBJ2-3, the complete variable domain reads GAGVSQSPRYKVAKRGQDVALRCDPISGHVSLFWYQQALGQGPEFLTYFQNEAQLDKSGLPSDRFFAERPEGSVSTLKIQRTQQEDSAVYLCASSQRVGDPSDTQYFGPGTRLTVL.

This clonotype occurred many times. The CDR3 region has the DNA TGCAGTGCTGGGGGACAGAATGAGCAGTTCTTC. It codes for CSAGGQNEQFF. The V gene is TRBV20-1, the J gene TRBJ2-1; 7 nucleotides match TRBD1. Germline trimming cut 5 bases from V and 7 bases from J; bases unmatched to any gene: 2. From germline, CDR1 is DFQATT and CDR2 SNEGSKA (reference sequence). The CDR3 is 11 amino acids.

This clonotype was counted ten times or more. The V and J genes are TRBV28 and TRBJ1-4; no reliable D call. The V gene's germline CDR1 is MDHEN and CDR2 SYDVKM. CDR3 length: 15 residues. V was shortened by 4 bases and J by 4 bases, with 13 bases between the two germline ends. The CDR3 sequence is CASSSDGTYNEKLFF. The CDR3 DNA is TGTGCCAGCAGTTCGGACGGAACTTATAATGAAAAACTGTTTTTT.